The 25 T cell receptor beta chains below were found in one sample sequenced in a study of blood T cell repertoires in COVID-19. TCRdb keeps only in-frame clones here, not all; method: immunoSEQ multiplex PCR. The sample has some 200,000 clones, about 84% seen once. The sequenced sample consisted of PBMCs or T cells enriched from blood (not recorded which). These receptors all stem from a woman in her 40s with acute COVID-19.

The V and J genes are TRBV27 and TRBJ1-1; D is perhaps TRBD1 (5 bases). Germline V gene sequence: CDR1 MNHEY, CDR2 SMNVEV (reference sequence). The germline V and J ends were trimmed by 3 bases and 8 bases, with 19 bases remaining between them. This CDR3 has 15 amino acids. The chain's CDR3 is CASSFGGLGGGEAFF. DNA for the CDR3: TGTGCCAGCAGTTTCGGTGGGCTCGGGGGAGGGGAAGCTTTCTTT.

The V and J genes are TRBV9 and TRBJ1-3; D may be TRBD1 (5 bases). CDR3 length: 15 amino acids. V gave up 1 base and J gave up 1 base, with 9 bases separating them. Germline CDR1 and CDR2: SGDLS and YYNGEE. The CDR3 DNA sequence: TGTGCCAGCAGCGTACGCGCAGGGTCTGGAAACACCATATATTTT. It encodes CASSVRAGSGNTIYF.

This clone was detected once. The chain is built from TRBV5-1 and TRBJ2-3, with 9 bases lining up with TRBD2. CDR1 and CDR2 (germline): SGHRS, YFSETQ. Losses at the gene ends were 2 bases for V and 3 bases for J; bases not matched to a gene: 4. This CDR3 has 15 amino acids. The chain's CDR3 is CASSLDSGRTDTQYF. CDR3 sequence (DNA): TGCGCCAGCAGCTTAGATAGCGGGAGAACAGATACGCAGTATTTT.

The chain joins TRBV2 to TRBJ2-2; 9 bases match TRBD1. The junction had 4 bases not matched to a gene; V was cut back by 9 bases and J by 2 bases. This CDR3 spans 14 amino acids. CDR1 SNHLY and CDR2 FYNNEI come from the germline V gene. The CDR3 here is CASTGQGNTGELFF. DNA of the CDR3: TGTGCCAGTACGGGACAGGGCAACACCGGGGAGCTGTTTTTT.

The J gene is TRBJ2-2, the V gene TRBV18, with 8 nucleotides matching TRBD1. Looked up from germline, CDR1 is KGHSH and CDR2 is LQKENI. This CDR3 comprises 17 residues. With 3 bases clipped from V and 0 bases from J, the junction kept 6 bases outside the gene matches. The CDR3 sequence is CASSPLPGQANTGELFF. For the CDR3, the DNA is TGTGCCAGCTCACCGCTACCGGGACAGGCGAACACCGGGGAGCTGTTTTTT.

V gene TRBV4-1 combines with J gene TRBJ1-1; tentatively, D is TRBD1 (5 bases). Germline V gene data show CDR1 as MGHRA and CDR2 as YSYEKL. Trimming removed 7 bases from V and 3 bases from J, with 21 bases in between. The CDR3 runs 16 residues. CDR3 DNA: TGCGCCAGCACCTACTCAGGACCAGGGAGGGACACTGAAGCTTTCTTT. Its protein product is CASTYSGPGRDTEAFF.

The CDR3 nucleotides are TGTGCCAGCAACGAAGGAGCGGGGAACTACGAGCAGTACTTC. Translation: CASNEGAGNYEQYF. The rearrangement uses TRBV2 and TRBJ2-7, with TRBD2 matching 7 bases. The CDR3 spans 14 residues. Germline V gives CDR1 SNHLY, CDR2 FYNNEI. The junction had 9 bases not matched to a gene; V was cut back by 7 bases and J by 3 bases.

The chain carries TRBV2 and TRBJ2-2; 10 bases line up with TRBD1. This CDR3 has 13 amino acids. The germline gives CDR1 SNHLY, CDR2 FYNNEI. Germline trimming cut 6 bases from V and 6 bases from J; bases unmatched to any gene: 1. DNA for the CDR3: TGTGCCAGCAGAGGGACAGGGGCCGGGGAGCTGTTTTTT. Amino acids: CASRGTGAGELFF.

V usage is TRBV12-3 or TRBV12-4 and J usage is TRBJ2-7; 8 nucleotides align to TRBD2. The CDR3 runs to 13 residues. The junction had 2 bases not matched to a gene; V was cut back by 1 base and J by 6 bases. The CDR3 protein is CASSLGGTSEQYF. CDR3 nucleotides: TGTGCCAGCAGTTTAGGCGGGACTAGCGAGCAGTACTTC.

The gene calls are TRBV12-3 or TRBV12-4 and TRBJ1-6; D might be TRBD1 (6 bases). V was shortened by 4 bases and J by 10 bases, with 11 bases between the two germline ends. CDR3 size: 13 residues. CDR3 sequence: CASSSQGNSPLHF. CDR3 bases: TGTGCCAGCAGTTCTCAGGGGAACTCACCCCTCCACTTT.

This clone was observed many times. V usage is TRBV19 and J usage is TRBJ1-6, with D tentatively TRBD1 (5 bases). From germline, CDR1 is LNHDA and CDR2 SQIVND (reference sequence). The CDR3 loop spans 14 amino acids. Trimming pared 5 bases from V and 10 bases from J, leaving 15 bases between. Here the CDR3 DNA reads TGTGCCAGTAGTGTTACAGGATTCGGCTCACCCCTCCACTTT. Its translation: CASSVTGFGSPLHF. The full variable domain, in which reference TRBV19 and TRBJ1-6 provide the parts outside the CDR3, is DGGITQSPKYLFRKEGQNVTLSCEQNLNHDAMYWYRQDPGQGLRLIYYSQIVNDFQKGDIAEGYSVSREKKESFPLTVTSAQKNPTAFYLCASSVTGFGSPLHFGNGTRLTVT.

The V call is TRBV24-1, the J call TRBJ1-5, with TRBD1 identical over 11 bases. The V segment lost 9 bases and the J segment 0 bases; nucleotides outside the gene matches: 3. Per the germline V gene, CDR1 is KGHDR and CDR2 is SFDVKD. This CDR3 comprises 15 residues. The chain's CDR3 is CATGTGGSSNQPQHF. CDR3 nucleotides: TGTGCCACCGGGACAGGGGGAAGTAGCAATCAGCCCCAGCATTTT.

CDR3: CATSGRPGGGTNEQFF. CDR3 sequence (DNA): TGTGCCACCAGCGGGCGTCCGGGAGGAGGTACAAATGAGCAGTTCTTC. The chain has TRBV15 and TRBJ2-1; 7 bases fit TRBD2. The V segment lost 5 bases and the J segment 7 bases; nucleotides outside the gene matches: 14. The CDR3 covers 16 residues. Germline V lookup: CDR1 LNHNV, CDR2 YYDKDF (reference sequence).

V is TRBV5-5 and J is TRBJ2-2, with D perhaps matching TRBD2 (5 bases). V lost 2 bases to trimming and J lost 0 bases, with 8 bases between them. The germline gives CDR1 SGHKS, CDR2 YYEKEE (reference sequence). This CDR3 contains 15 residues. CDR3 bases: TGTGCCAGCAGCTTACGGGAAGCGAACACCGGGGAGCTGTTTTTT. Translation: CASSLREANTGELFF. Based on the CDR3 plus reference TRBV5-5 and TRBJ2-2, the full variable domain is DAGVTQSPTHLIKTRGQQVTLRCSPISGHKSVSWYQQVLGQGPQFIFQYYEKEERGRGNFPDRFSARQFPNYSSELNVNALLLGDSALYLCASSLREANTGELFFGEGSRLTVL.

This chain connects TRBV18 to TRBJ2-1; possible D gene TRBD1, 5 bases. V was shortened by 4 bases and J by 1 base, with 11 bases between the two germline ends. The V gene's germline CDR1 is KGHSH and CDR2 LQKENI. CDR3 length: 15 residues. The CDR3 is CASSLSDRSYNEQFF. The DNA of the CDR3 is TGTGCCAGCTCACTGTCTGACAGATCCTACAATGAGCAGTTCTTC.

V gene TRBV11-2 combines with J gene TRBJ2-1; TRBD2 is a possible D gene (7 bases). From germline, CDR1 is SGHAT and CDR2 FQNNGV. Trimming took off 3 bases at V and 7 bases at J, with 16 bases between the two ends. This CDR3 has 15 residues. This CDR3 is CASSLAGEGLNEQFF. The CDR3, as DNA: TGTGCCAGCAGCTTGGCAGGGGAGGGCCTTAATGAGCAGTTCTTC.

The rearrangement links TRBV7-2 to TRBJ2-2; D is ambiguous. Trimming stripped 1 base from V and 3 bases from J, with 6 bases between. The CDR3 covers 14 residues. The germline V gene has CDR1 SGHTA and CDR2 FQGNSA. The CDR3 nucleotides are TGTGCCAGCAGCTTAGTGGTAGACACCGGGGAGCTGTTTTTT. As protein: CASSLVVDTGELFF.

The V and J genes are TRBV3-1 (or the pseudogene TRBV3-2) and TRBJ1-1; no reliable D call. CDR1 is LGHDT and CDR2 is YNNKEL in the germline V gene (reference sequence). Trimming pared 4 bases from V and 1 base from J, leaving 7 bases between. The CDR3 has 13 residues. DNA of the CDR3: TGTGCCAGCAGCCCGACAAGGAACACTGAAGCTTTCTTT. This sequence encodes CASSPTRNTEAFF.

The V gene is TRBV7-2, the J gene TRBJ1-1, with 11 bases that match TRBD1. Germline V gene lookup returns CDR1 SGHTA and CDR2 FQGNSA. V trimming: 4 bases; J trimming: 5 bases; junction bases outside the gene matches: 6. This CDR3 has 15 amino acids. The CDR3 protein is CASSSGTGGWTEAFF. Here the CDR3 DNA reads TGTGCCAGCAGCTCAGGGACAGGGGGATGGACTGAAGCTTTCTTT.

This chain links TRBV6-5 with TRBJ2-1; D is possibly TRBD2 (6 bases). Germline-derived CDR1 and CDR2 are MNHEY and SVGAGI. The germline V and J ends were trimmed by 1 base and 3 bases, with 10 bases remaining between them. The CDR3 spans 15 residues. CDR3 nucleotides: TGTGCCAGCAGTTACTTAGCGGACTACTACAATGAGCAGTTCTTC. Encoded protein: CASSYLADYYNEQFF.

The gene calls are TRBV4-1 and TRBJ1-2; D might be TRBD1 (6 bases). This CDR3 is 17 amino acids long. Germline V gives CDR1 MGHRA, CDR2 YSYEKL. Between the trimmed V and J ends, which lost 4 bases and 0 bases, there was a span of 18 bases. CDR3 amino acids: CASSLLRGGQANYGYTF. The CDR3 nucleotides are TGCGCCAGCAGCCTCCTCCGGGGGGGGCAGGCTAACTATGGCTACACCTTC.

CDR3 residues: CSAATGYEQYF. CDR3 bases: TGCAGTGCTGCTACAGGCTACGAGCAGTACTTC. The J gene is TRBJ2-7, the V gene TRBV20-1; D is perhaps TRBD1 (5 bases). The CDR3 runs to 11 residues. Germline values: CDR1 DFQATT, CDR2 SNEGSKA (reference sequence). The V gene lost 5 bases and the J gene lost 3 bases, with 8 bases spanning the gap.

V is TRBV6-5 and J is TRBJ1-2; TRBD1 matches 9 bases. CDR3 length: 15 residues. V lost 6 bases and J lost 4; bases outside the gene matches: 9. Germline CDR1 is MNHEY and CDR2 is SVGAGI. The chain's CDR3 is CASSPGQGMTYGYTF. As DNA, the CDR3 is TGTGCCAGCAGCCCCGGACAGGGGATGACCTATGGCTACACCTTC.

The chain has TRBV14 and TRBJ2-1, with 11 bases that match TRBD2. This CDR3 is built from 16 residues. V shed 4 bases, J shed 7 bases, and the junction held 9 bases outside the gene matches. The germline gives CDR1 SGHDN, CDR2 FVKESK. The CDR3 region has the DNA TGTGCCAGCAGCCGTATAGCGGGAGGGCCGACAAATGAGCAGTTCTTC. Protein product: CASSRIAGGPTNEQFF.

The V and J genes are TRBV14 and TRBJ2-2; D might be TRBD1 (6 bases). This CDR3 has 14 residues. Germline lookup yields CDR1 SGHDN and CDR2 FVKESK. The V gene lost 6 bases and the J gene lost 4 bases, with 12 bases spanning the gap. The CDR3 sequence is CASSRTRGTGELFF. Here the CDR3 DNA reads TGTGCCAGCAGTCGAACCAGGGGCACCGGGGAGCTGTTTTTT.